The present TCR beta chain was sequenced within a study of blood T cell repertoires in COVID-19. The overall study: The study drew acute and convalescent COVID-19 samples from the United States, Italy and Spain. The analysed material was cDNA or gDNA that came from T cells, B-cell-depleted T cells, or PBMCs.

Germline values: CDR1 KGHDR, CDR2 SFDVKD. CDR3 length: 13 residues. Trimming removed 4 bases from V and 5 bases from J; junction bases left unmatched: 3. Authors' processing steps: Estimation of nucleated cell counts was performed using reference gene primer amplification. The repertoire was sequenced with immunoSEQ multiplex PCR; TCRdb's copy has only in-frame clones and lacks some. V and J calls and clone size are those listed in that table; D and trimming were worked out from the DNA. The table lists some 150,000 clones, around 84% of them singletons, with 1.5% to 2% in the top ten. Material for sequencing was peripheral blood. The TCR originated in a man older than 75 with acute or convalescent COVID-19. The chain links TRBV24-1 to TRBJ2-5, with 7 bases lining up with TRBD1. CDR3 coding DNA: TGTGCCACCAGTGAGACAGGGTGGGAGACCCAGTACTTC. Translated: CATSETGWETQYF.